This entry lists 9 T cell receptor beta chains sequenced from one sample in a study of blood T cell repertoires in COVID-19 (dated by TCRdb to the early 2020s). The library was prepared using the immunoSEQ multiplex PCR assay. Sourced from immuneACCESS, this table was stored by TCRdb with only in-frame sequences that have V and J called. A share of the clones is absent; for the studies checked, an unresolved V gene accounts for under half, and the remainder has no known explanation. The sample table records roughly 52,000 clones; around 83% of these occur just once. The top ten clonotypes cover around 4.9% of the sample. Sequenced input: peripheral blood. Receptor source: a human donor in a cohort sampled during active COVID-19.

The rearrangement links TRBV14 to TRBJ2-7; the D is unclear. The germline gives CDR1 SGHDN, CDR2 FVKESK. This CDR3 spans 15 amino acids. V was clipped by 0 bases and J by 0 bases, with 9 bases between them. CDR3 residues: CASSQDGRNSYEQYF. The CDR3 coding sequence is TGTGCCAGCAGCCAAGACGGCAGGAACTCCTACGAGCAGTACTTC.

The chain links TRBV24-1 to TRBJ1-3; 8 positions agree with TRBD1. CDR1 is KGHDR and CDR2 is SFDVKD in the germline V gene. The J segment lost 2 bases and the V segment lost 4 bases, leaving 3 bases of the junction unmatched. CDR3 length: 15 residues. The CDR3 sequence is CATSDPDRAGNTIYF. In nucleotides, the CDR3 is TGTGCCACCAGTGACCCGGACAGGGCTGGAAACACCATATATTTT.

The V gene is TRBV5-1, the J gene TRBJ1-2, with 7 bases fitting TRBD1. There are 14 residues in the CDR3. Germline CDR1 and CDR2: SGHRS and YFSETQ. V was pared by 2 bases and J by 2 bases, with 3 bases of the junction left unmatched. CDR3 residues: CASSFRQGNYGYTF. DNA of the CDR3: TGCGCCAGCAGCTTCAGACAGGGCAACTATGGCTACACCTTC. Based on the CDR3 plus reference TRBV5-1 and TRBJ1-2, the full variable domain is KAGVTQTPRYLIKTRGQQVTLSCSPISGHRSVSWYQQTPGQGLQFLFEYFSETQRNKGNFPGRFSGRQFSNSRSEMNVSTLELGDSALYLCASSFRQGNYGYTFGSGTRLTVV.

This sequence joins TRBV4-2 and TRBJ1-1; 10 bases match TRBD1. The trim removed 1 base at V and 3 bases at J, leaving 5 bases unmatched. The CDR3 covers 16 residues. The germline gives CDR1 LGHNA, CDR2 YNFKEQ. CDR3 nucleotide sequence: TGTGCCAGCAGCCAAGGACAGGGGGCATCGGACACTGAAGCTTTCTTT. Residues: CASSQGQGASDTEAFF.

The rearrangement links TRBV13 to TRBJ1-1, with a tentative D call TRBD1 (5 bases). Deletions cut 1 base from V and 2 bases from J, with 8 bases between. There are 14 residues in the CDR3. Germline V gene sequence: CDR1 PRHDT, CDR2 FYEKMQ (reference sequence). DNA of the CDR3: TGTGCCAGCAGCTTAGACAGGCCTAACACTGAAGCTTTCTTT. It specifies CASSLDRPNTEAFF.

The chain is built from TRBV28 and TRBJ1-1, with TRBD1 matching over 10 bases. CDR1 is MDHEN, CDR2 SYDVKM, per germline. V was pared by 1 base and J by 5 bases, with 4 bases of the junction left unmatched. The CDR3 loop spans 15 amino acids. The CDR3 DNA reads TGTGCCAGCAGTTTATCCAGACAGGGGGCGACTGAAGCTTTCTTT. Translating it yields CASSLSRQGATEAFF.

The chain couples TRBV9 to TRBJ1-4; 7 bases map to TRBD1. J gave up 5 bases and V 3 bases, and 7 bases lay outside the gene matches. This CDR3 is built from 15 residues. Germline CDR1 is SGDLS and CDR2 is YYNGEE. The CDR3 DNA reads TGTGCCAGCAGCGAGGGACAGTTCCTCAATGAAAAACTGTTTTTT. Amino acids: CASSEGQFLNEKLFF.

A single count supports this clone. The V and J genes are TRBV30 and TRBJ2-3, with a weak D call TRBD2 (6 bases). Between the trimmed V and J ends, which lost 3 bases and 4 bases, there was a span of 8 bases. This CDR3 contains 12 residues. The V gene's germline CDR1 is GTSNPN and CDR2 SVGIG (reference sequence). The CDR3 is CAWRGGSDTQYF. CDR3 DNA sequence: TGTGCCTGGAGAGGAGGGTCAGATACGCAGTATTTT.

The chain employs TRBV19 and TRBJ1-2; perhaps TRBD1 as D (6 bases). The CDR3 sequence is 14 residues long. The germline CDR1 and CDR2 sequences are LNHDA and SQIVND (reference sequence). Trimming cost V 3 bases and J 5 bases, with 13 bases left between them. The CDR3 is CASSIAGEGYGYTF. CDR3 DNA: TGTGCCAGTAGTATCGCAGGGGAGGGTTATGGCTACACCTTC.